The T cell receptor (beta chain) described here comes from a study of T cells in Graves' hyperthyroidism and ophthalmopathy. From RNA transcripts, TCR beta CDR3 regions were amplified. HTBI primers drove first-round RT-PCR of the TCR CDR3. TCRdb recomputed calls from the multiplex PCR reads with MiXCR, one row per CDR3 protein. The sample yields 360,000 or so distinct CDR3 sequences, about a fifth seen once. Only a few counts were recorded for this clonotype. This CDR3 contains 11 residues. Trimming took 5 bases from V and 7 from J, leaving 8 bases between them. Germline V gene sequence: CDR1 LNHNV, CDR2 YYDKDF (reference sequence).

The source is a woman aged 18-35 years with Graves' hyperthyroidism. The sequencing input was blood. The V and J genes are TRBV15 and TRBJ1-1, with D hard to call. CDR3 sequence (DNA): TGTGCCACCAGCGGAGCGTATGAAGCTTTCTTT. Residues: CATSGAYEAFF.